Below are 25 T cell receptor beta chains sequenced from a single sample in a study of cytomegalovirus exposure and HLA in healthy donors. Primers for the PCR totalled 60 Vbeta and 13 Jbeta. Profiled with immunoSEQ multiplex PCR; TCRdb holds only in-frame clones, not every one. The sample lists approximately 110,000 clones, around 78% occurring once. Input material: PBMCs. The receptor source for this set is a man aged 40-49 years in good health and CMV-seronegative.

V is TRBV5-6 and J is TRBJ2-7; 9 positions agree with TRBD1. Looked up from germline, CDR1 is SGHDT and CDR2 is YYEEEE. V gave up 3 bases and J gave up 6 bases; unmatched junction bases: 7. The CDR3 consists of 14 residues. The CDR3 is CASSYRDRDSEQYF. CDR3 nucleotide sequence: TGTGCCAGCAGCTACCGGGACAGGGATAGCGAGCAGTACTTC.

This rearrangement joins TRBV2 to TRBJ1-2; D remains ambiguous. This CDR3 has 13 residues. V lost 10 bases and J lost 1, with 13 bases in between. Germline lookup yields CDR1 SNHLY and CDR2 FYNNEI. In nucleotides, the CDR3 is TGTGCCACCCGCGGGTTCGGTAACTATGGCTACACCTTC. Residues: CATRGFGNYGYTF.

V gene TRBV7-9 combines with J gene TRBJ1-4; D uncertain. Trimming removed 5 bases from V and 3 bases from J, with 7 bases in between. Per the germline V gene, CDR1 is SEHNR and CDR2 is FQNEAQ (reference sequence). The CDR3 covers 13 residues. The CDR3 is CASSPSANEKLFF. CDR3 bases: TGTGCCAGCAGCCCTTCGGCTAATGAAAAACTGTTTTTT.

The V and J genes are TRBV7-9 and TRBJ1-5, with D unresolved. Germline CDR1 is SEHNR and CDR2 is FQNEAQ (reference sequence). The CDR3 runs 14 residues. The V end was cut by 3 bases, the J end by 0 bases, with 6 bases between. The CDR3 nucleotides are TGTGCCAGCAGCTTTGGCAATAGCAATCAGCCCCAGCATTTT. It yields the protein CASSFGNSNQPQHF.

The chain carries TRBV6-1 and TRBJ1-1; 9 bases line up with TRBD1. In germline, CDR1 is MNHNS, CDR2 SASEGT. The CDR3 contains 15 residues. Germline trimming cut 7 bases from V and 7 bases from J; bases unmatched to any gene: 13. CDR3 loop: CASIPGQGGKNEAFF. DNA of the CDR3: TGTGCCAGCATCCCGGGACAGGGAGGAAAAAATGAAGCTTTCTTT.

Details on this clone: A junction end diverges from the germline sequence, so it may reflect a read error. V gene TRBV7-9 combines with J gene TRBJ1-6, with 9 bases identical to TRBD1. CDR3 length equals 15 residues. Germline V CDR1 and CDR2: SEHNR, FQNEAQ (reference sequence). The CDR3 region has the DNA TGTACCAGCAGCCCGAGACAGGGGGACAATTCACCCCTCCACTTT. Its translation is CTSSPRQGDNSPLHF.

The chain recombines TRBV19 with TRBJ1-1, with 8 bases identical to TRBD1. V shed 5 bases, J shed 0 bases, and the junction held 5 bases outside the gene matches. Per germline, CDR1 LNHDA and CDR2 SQIVND (reference sequence). The CDR3 is made up of 15 amino acids. The CDR3 DNA reads as TGTGCCAGTAGTGCATACAGGGGGGTGAACACTGAAGCTTTCTTT. Translated: CASSAYRGVNTEAFF.

The gene calls are TRBV6-5 and TRBJ1-1, with a possible D match to TRBD1 (5 bases). Trimming removed 4 bases from V and 5 bases from J, with 14 bases in between. Germline loops: CDR1 MNHEY, CDR2 SVGAGI. The CDR3 has 14 residues. CDR3 residues: CASSFRGGGTEAFF. CDR3 coding DNA: TGTGCCAGCAGTTTCCGTGGGGGGGGTACTGAAGCTTTCTTT.

V is TRBV19 and J is TRBJ1-5; no firm D call. With 1 base removed from V and 0 bases from J, the gap between germline ends came to 13 bases. Germline V gene data show CDR1 as LNHDA and CDR2 as SQIVND (reference sequence). This CDR3 contains 17 residues. CDR3: CASSIVSGGYSNQPQHF. The DNA for the CDR3 is TGTGCCAGTAGTATAGTTAGCGGCGGTTATAGCAATCAGCCCCAGCATTTT.

This rearrangement joins TRBV4-1 to TRBJ1-2; D possibly corresponds to TRBD1 (5 bases). In germline, CDR1 is MGHRA, CDR2 YSYEKL. The CDR3 is 14 amino acids. V lost 2 bases and J lost 3, with 10 bases in between. CDR3 protein: CASSQQGGHYGYTF. The CDR3 nucleotides read TGCGCCAGCAGCCAACAGGGTGGACACTATGGCTACACCTTC.

V and J are TRBV28 and TRBJ1-1; 7 bases fit TRBD1. The V gene end was trimmed by 3 bases and the J gene end by 1 base; junction bases not matched to a gene: 8. The germline gives CDR1 MDHEN, CDR2 SYDVKM. The CDR3 is 16 residues long. The CDR3 sequence is CASSFNRGRGNTEAFF. The CDR3 DNA follows: TGTGCCAGCAGTTTCAATAGGGGGCGGGGGAACACTGAAGCTTTCTTT.

The chain recombines TRBV6-5 with TRBJ2-3; D may be TRBD1 (6 bases). Trimming removed 6 bases from V and 6 bases from J, with 19 bases in between. The CDR3 contains 15 residues. Germline CDR1 is MNHEY and CDR2 is SVGAGI. This CDR3 is CASSRTPMRGDTQYF. Here the CDR3 DNA reads TGTGCCAGCAGCCGAACGCCGATGAGGGGGGATACGCAGTATTTT.

V usage is TRBV5-4 and J usage is TRBJ2-7; the match to TRBD2 covers 8 bases. Germline-derived CDR1 and CDR2 are SGHNT and YYREEE (reference sequence). The CDR3 consists of 15 residues. Trimming took 2 bases from V and 1 from J; bases not matched to a gene: 5. DNA of the CDR3: TGTGCCAGCAGCTTTAGTAGCGGGGTGTCCTACGAGCAGTACTTC. As protein: CASSFSSGVSYEQYF.

The rearrangement uses TRBV6-5 and TRBJ1-2; 10 nucleotides align to TRBD1. The CDR3 has 13 residues. Germline assignment: CDR1 MNHEY and CDR2 SVGAGI. After removal of 7 bases from V and 12 bases from J, the junction contained 11 bases not matched to a gene. CDR3 nucleotides: TGTGCCAGCACGGGGGACAGGGGCGAAAGGCACACCTTC. Translating gives CASTGDRGERHTF.

This chain joins TRBV10-3 and TRBJ1-5; 9 positions match TRBD1. V was pared by 6 bases and J by 6 bases, with 12 bases of the junction left unmatched. The CDR3 is made up of 16 amino acids. Germline assignment: CDR1 ENHRY and CDR2 SYGVKD. The CDR3 bases are TGTGCCATCAGCGAACATTGGGACAGGGAATCTCAGCCCCAGCATTTT. The encoded protein is CAISEHWDRESQPQHF.

The chain uses TRBV6-6 and TRBJ1-4; 10 bases align to TRBD1. The ends lost 10 bases at V and 10 bases at J; junction bases unmatched: 12. The germline CDR1 and CDR2 sequences are MNHNY and SVGAGI (reference sequence). CDR3 length: 14 residues. The CDR3 nucleotides read TGTGCCACCATATGGGGGACAGGGGAAGCAAAACTGTTTTTT. It specifies CATIWGTGEAKLFF.

The chain employs TRBV30 and TRBJ1-1; possibly TRBD1 for D (6 bases). Germline V gene sequence: CDR1 GTSNPN, CDR2 SVGIG (reference sequence). The CDR3 contains 15 residues. With 0 bases removed from V and 0 bases from J, the gap between germline ends came to 11 bases. The CDR3 is CAWSVRDTLNTEAFF. CDR3 nucleotide sequence: TGTGCCTGGAGTGTAAGGGACACTCTGAACACTGAAGCTTTCTTT.

The J gene is TRBJ2-5, the V gene TRBV9; 10 bases map to TRBD2. J gave up 2 bases and V 3 bases, and 7 bases lay outside the gene matches. Germline V gene data show CDR1 as SGDLS and CDR2 as YYNGEE. This CDR3 has 16 amino acids. Here the CDR3 DNA reads TGTGCCAGCAGCGCTGGGACTAGCGCAAAGCAAGAGACCCAGTACTTC. Its protein product is CASSAGTSAKQETQYF.

There are a few counts of this clone. The chain carries TRBV5-4 and TRBJ2-3; TRBD1 is a possible D gene (5 bases). The CDR3 spans 12 residues. V shed 3 bases and J shed 6 bases, with 8 bases lying between them. Germline assignment: CDR1 SGHNT and CDR2 YYREEE (reference sequence). CDR3 loop: CASSSQGDTQYF. The CDR3 coding sequence is TGTGCCAGCAGCTCGCAGGGTGATACGCAGTATTTT.

This rearrangement joins TRBV7-8 to TRBJ1-6; TRBD1 agrees at 8 bases. The V and J ends lost 4 bases and 4 bases, in that order; junction bases with no gene match: 6. This CDR3 is 16 amino acids long. Germline V gene lookup returns CDR1 SGHVS and CDR2 FQNEAQ. CDR3 coding DNA: TGTGCCAGCAGCTCTCGGGACAGGACTTATAATTCACCCCTCCACTTT. Translating it yields CASSSRDRTYNSPLHF. Full variable domain (rest looked up from reference TRBV7-8 and TRBJ1-6): GAGVSQSPRYKVAKRGQDVALRCDPISGHVSLFWYQQALGQGPEFLTYFQNEAQLDKSGLPSDRFFAERPEGSVSTLKIQRTQQEDSAVYLCASSSRDRTYNSPLHFGNGTRLTVT.

This clone appeared once. The J gene is TRBJ1-1, the V gene TRBV4-2, with D possibly TRBD1 on 6 matching bases. CDR3 length: 15 amino acids. The V gene lost 4 bases and the J gene lost 8 bases, with 20 bases spanning the gap. Per the germline V gene, CDR1 is LGHNA and CDR2 is YNFKEQ. CDR3 nucleotide sequence: TGTGCCAGCAGCCCATGGGCCAGGGGTAAGCAAGAAGCTTTCTTT. Translated: CASSPWARGKQEAFF.

A few counts support this clone. The chain recombines TRBV18 with TRBJ2-7, with D possibly being TRBD2 (5 bases). V lost 6 bases and J 0 bases, leaving 18 bases between the germline ends. The germline gives CDR1 KGHSH, CDR2 LQKENI. This CDR3 is built from 16 residues. The CDR3 DNA sequence: TGTGCCAGCTCCCCAACCGGAGCGGTAGCCTCCTACGAGCAGTACTTC. It specifies CASSPTGAVASYEQYF.

This clone turned up a few times. The V gene is TRBV2, the J gene TRBJ2-1; TRBD2 aligns across 14 bases. CDR1 SNHLY and CDR2 FYNNEI come from the germline V gene. The J segment lost 9 bases and the V segment lost 10 bases, leaving 11 bases of the junction unmatched. The CDR3 totals 15 residues. This CDR3 is CATTTSGGAAGEQFF. CDR3 sequence (DNA): TGTGCCACTACGACTAGCGGGGGGGCCGCGGGTGAGCAGTTCTTC.

This chain uses TRBV9 with TRBJ2-2; TRBD2 matches 7 bases. J lost 4 bases, V lost 4 bases, and 4 bases had no gene match. CDR3 length: 14 residues. Looked up from germline, CDR1 is SGDLS and CDR2 is YYNGEE. In nucleotides, the CDR3 is TGTGCCAGCAGCTCCTGGGGGGGCACCGGGGAGCTGTTTTTT. Translating gives CASSSWGGTGELFF.

This chain uses TRBV5-5 with TRBJ2-5; 9 nucleotides line up with TRBD2. Germline trimming cut 4 bases from V and 3 bases from J; bases unmatched to any gene: 4. CDR1 and CDR2 from the germline V gene are SGHKS and YYEKEE (reference sequence). The length of the CDR3 is 14 residues. The CDR3, as DNA: TGTGCCAGCAGCGGCGGGGGGGCTGAAGAGACCCAGTACTTC. Its translation: CASSGGGAEETQYF.